This T cell receptor (beta chain) was obtained from a study of T cells in Graves' hyperthyroidism and ophthalmopathy. Study information: Before any treatment, at initial diagnosis, peripheral blood was collected.

Any patient presenting with uncontrolled infection, other autoimmune disease, pregnancy or lactation was left out. Points from the study as a whole: Ophthalmopathy was model-predicted a median approximately six months pre-onset. The blood repertoire included most of the expanded thyroid clonotypes above 0.001.

What was amplified from RNA transcripts were TCR beta CDR3 regions. The HTBI primer set was used in a first-round RT-PCR of the TCR CDR3. TCRdb re-called the multiplex PCR reads with MiXCR, one entry per CDR3 protein. The sample has fewer than 600,000 distinct CDR3 sequences; roughly 15% are singletons. The V and J ends lost 3 bases and 0 bases respectively, with 13 bases between them. The CDR3 has 16 amino acids. Germline V gives CDR1 SGHRS, CDR2 YFSETQ. Note on this clonotype: Its antigen is unidentified. Just one base apart from a much larger clone, this may be a read error. A read error is likely, as this CDR3 ends without the conserved phenylalanine or tryptophan.

This receptor was taken from a woman aged 40-49 years with Graves' hyperthyroidism. Sequencing input: blood. The chain combines TRBV5-1 with TRBJ2-1, with D hard to call. The CDR3 nucleotides are TGCGCCAGCAGCTCGGACCCAATGAGCTCCTACAATGAGCAGTTCCTC. This codes for CASSSDPMSSYNEQFL.